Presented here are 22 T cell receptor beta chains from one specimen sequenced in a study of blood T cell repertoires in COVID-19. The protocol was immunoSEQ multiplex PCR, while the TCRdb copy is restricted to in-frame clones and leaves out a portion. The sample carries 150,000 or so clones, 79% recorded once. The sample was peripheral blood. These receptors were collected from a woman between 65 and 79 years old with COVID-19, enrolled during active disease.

CDR3 DNA sequence: TGTGCCAGCAGCTTGGGGCAGAGGAGCACTGAAGCTTTCTTT. Protein sequence: CASSLGQRSTEAFF. This chain connects TRBV5-6 to TRBJ1-1; unclear D gene. Trimming took off 0 bases at V and 4 bases at J, with 10 bases between the two ends. Germline loops: CDR1 SGHDT, CDR2 YYEEEE. The CDR3 covers 14 residues. Full variable domain (missing parts from reference TRBV5-6 and TRBJ1-1): DAGVTQSPTHLIKTRGQQVTLRCSPKSGHDTVSWYQQALGQGPQFIFQYYEEEERQRGNFPDRFSGHQFPNYSSELNVNALLLGDSALYLCASSLGQRSTEAFFGQGTRLTVV.

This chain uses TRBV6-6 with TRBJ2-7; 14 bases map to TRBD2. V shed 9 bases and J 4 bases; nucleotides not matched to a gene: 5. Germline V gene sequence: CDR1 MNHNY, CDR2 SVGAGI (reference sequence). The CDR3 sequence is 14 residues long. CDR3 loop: CASKGTSGGYEQYF. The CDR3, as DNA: TGTGCCAGTAAGGGGACTAGCGGGGGTTACGAGCAGTACTTC.

This CDR3 is CATSLVYGEQYF. The CDR3, as DNA: TGTGCCACCTCCCTAGTATATGGCGAGCAGTACTTC. The V and J genes are TRBV6-5 and TRBJ2-7; D unclear. V was clipped by 10 bases and J by 6 bases, with 16 bases between them. This CDR3 is 12 amino acids long. The germline V gene encodes CDR1 MNHEY and CDR2 SVGAGI.

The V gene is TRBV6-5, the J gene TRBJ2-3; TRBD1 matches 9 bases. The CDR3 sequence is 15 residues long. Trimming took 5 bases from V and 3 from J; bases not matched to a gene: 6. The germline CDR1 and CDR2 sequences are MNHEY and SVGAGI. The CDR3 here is CASSPDRGMTDTQYF. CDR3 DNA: TGTGCCAGCAGTCCCGACAGGGGGATGACAGATACGCAGTATTTT.

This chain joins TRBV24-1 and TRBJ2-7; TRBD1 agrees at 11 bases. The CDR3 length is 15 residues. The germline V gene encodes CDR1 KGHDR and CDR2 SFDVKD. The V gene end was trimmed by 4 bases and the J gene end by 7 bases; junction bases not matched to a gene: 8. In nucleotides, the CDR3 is TGTGCCACCAGTGAGACGGGGACAGGGGGGGAAGAGCAGTACTTC. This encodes CATSETGTGGEEQYF.

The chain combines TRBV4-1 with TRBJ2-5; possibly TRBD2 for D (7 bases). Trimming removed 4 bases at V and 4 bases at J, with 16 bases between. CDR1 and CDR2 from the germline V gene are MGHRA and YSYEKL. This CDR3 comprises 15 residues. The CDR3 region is CASSPPGRGGETQYF. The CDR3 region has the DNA TGCGCCAGCAGCCCTCCGGGGAGGGGGGGAGAGACCCAGTACTTC.

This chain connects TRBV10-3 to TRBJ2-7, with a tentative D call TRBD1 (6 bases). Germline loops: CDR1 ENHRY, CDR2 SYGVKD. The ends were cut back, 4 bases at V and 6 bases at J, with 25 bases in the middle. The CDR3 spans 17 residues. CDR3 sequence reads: CAISGGAKGQGLREQYF. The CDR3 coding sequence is TGTGCCATCAGTGGAGGGGCGAAGGGGCAGGGGCTCCGCGAGCAGTACTTC.

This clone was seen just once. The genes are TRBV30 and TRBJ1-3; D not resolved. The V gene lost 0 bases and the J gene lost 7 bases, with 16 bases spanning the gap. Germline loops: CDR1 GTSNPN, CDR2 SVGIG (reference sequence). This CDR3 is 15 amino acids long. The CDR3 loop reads CAWSVGGRGHNTIYF. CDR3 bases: TGTGCCTGGAGTGTAGGAGGGAGAGGTCACAACACCATATATTTT. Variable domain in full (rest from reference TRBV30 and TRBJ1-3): SQTIHQWPATLVQPVGSPLSLECTVEGTSNPNLYWYRQAAGRGLQLLFYSVGIGQISSEVPQNLSASRPQDRQFILSSKKLLLSDSGFYLCAWSVGGRGHNTIYFGEGSWLTVV.

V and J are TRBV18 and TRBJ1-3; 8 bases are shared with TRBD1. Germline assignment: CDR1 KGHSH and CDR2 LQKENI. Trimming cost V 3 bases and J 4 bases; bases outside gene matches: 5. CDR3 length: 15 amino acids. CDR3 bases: TGTGCCAGCTCACCTCAGGGGGCGTCGGGAAACACCATATATTTT. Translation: CASSPQGASGNTIYF.

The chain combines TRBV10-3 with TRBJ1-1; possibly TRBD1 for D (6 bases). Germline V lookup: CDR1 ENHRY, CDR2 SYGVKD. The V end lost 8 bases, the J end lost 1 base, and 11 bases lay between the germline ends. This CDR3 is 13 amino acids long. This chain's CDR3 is CAIGGRANTEAFF. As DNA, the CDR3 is TGTGCCATCGGGGGCAGGGCGAACACTGAAGCTTTCTTT.

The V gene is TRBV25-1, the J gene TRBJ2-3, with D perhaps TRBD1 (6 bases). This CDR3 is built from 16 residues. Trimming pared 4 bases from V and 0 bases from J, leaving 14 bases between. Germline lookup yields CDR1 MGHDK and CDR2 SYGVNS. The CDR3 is CASSGERGWSTDTQYF. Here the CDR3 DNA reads TGTGCCAGCAGTGGTGAGAGGGGGTGGAGCACAGATACGCAGTATTTT.

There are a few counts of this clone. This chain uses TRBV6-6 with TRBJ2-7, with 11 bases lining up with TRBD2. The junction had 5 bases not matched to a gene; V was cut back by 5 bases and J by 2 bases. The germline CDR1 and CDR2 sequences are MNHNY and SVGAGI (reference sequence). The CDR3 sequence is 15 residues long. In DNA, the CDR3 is TGTGCCAGCAGTCCATATAGCGGGGGGGCCTACGAGCAGTACTTC. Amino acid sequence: CASSPYSGGAYEQYF.

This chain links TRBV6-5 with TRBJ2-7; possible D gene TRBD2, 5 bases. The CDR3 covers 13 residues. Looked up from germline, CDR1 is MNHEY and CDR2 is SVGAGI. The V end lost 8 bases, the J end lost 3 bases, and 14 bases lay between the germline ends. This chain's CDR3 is CASGLDSNYEQYF. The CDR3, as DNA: TGTGCCAGCGGTCTGGACTCAAACTACGAGCAGTACTTC.

CDR3 DNA: TGTGCCAGCAGCAGGGCTGAAGGCAATCAGCCCCAGCATTTT. It codes for CASSRAEGNQPQHF. This rearrangement joins TRBV6-5 to TRBJ1-5; the D gene is possibly TRBD1 (5 bases). The germline gives CDR1 MNHEY, CDR2 SVGAGI. Trimming shortened V by 6 bases and J by 2 bases, and 11 bases separated the two germline ends. The CDR3 spans 14 residues.

The CDR3 here is CASSMEAESGTEAFF. Here the CDR3 DNA reads TGTGCCAGCAGCATGGAAGCGGAGTCGGGCACTGAAGCTTTCTTT. The chain employs TRBV6-5 and TRBJ1-1; D is unclear. This CDR3 has 15 residues. The germline CDR1 and CDR2 sequences are MNHEY and SVGAGI. The germline V and J ends were trimmed by 6 bases and 4 bases, with 18 bases remaining between them.

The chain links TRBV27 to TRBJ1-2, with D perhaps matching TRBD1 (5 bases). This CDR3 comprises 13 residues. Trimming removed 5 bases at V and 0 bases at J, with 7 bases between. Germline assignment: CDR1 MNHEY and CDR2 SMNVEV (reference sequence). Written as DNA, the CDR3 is TGTGCCAGCAGTCGGGGGGCTAACTATGGCTACACCTTC. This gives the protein CASSRGANYGYTF.

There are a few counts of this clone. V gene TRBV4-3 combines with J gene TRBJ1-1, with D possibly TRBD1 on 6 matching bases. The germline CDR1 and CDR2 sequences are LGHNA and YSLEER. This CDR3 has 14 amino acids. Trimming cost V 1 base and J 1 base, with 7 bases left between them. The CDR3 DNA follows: TGCGCCAGCAGCCAAGGGACAGCGAACACTGAAGCTTTCTTT. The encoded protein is CASSQGTANTEAFF.

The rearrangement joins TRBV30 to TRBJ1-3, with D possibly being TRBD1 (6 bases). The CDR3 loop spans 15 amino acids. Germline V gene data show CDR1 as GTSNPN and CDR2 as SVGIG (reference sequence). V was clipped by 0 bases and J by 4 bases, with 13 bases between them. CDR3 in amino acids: CAWSVLGQLGNTIYF. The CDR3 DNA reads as TGTGCCTGGAGTGTACTCGGACAGTTGGGAAACACCATATATTTT.

CDR3 residues: CASSYEANGAFF. In DNA form, the CDR3 reads TGTGCCAGCAGTTACGAGGCGAACGGGGCTTTCTTT. V gene TRBV6-6 combines with J gene TRBJ1-1; D unresolved. Germline V gene data show CDR1 as MNHNY and CDR2 as SVGAGI (reference sequence). Trimming took 2 bases from V and 11 from J, leaving 12 bases between them. The CDR3 consists of 12 residues.

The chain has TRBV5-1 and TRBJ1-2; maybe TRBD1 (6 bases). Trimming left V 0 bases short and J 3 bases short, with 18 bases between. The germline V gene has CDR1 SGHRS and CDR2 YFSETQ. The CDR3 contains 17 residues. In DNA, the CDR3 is TGCGCCAGCAGCTTGGATCGGGGTATGAAGGGGGACTATGGCTACACCTTC. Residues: CASSLDRGMKGDYGYTF. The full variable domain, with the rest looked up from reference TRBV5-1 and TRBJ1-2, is KAGVTQTPRYLIKTRGQQVTLSCSPISGHRSVSWYQQTPGQGLQFLFEYFSETQRNKGNFPGRFSGRQFSNSRSEMNVSTLELGDSALYLCASSLDRGMKGDYGYTFGSGTRLTVV.

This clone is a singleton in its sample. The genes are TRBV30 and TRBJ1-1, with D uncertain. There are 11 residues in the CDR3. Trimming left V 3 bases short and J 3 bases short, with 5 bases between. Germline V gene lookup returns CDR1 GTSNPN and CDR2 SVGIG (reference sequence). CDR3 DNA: TGTGCCTGGAGGCGAGACACTGAAGCTTTCTTT. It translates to CAWRRDTEAFF.

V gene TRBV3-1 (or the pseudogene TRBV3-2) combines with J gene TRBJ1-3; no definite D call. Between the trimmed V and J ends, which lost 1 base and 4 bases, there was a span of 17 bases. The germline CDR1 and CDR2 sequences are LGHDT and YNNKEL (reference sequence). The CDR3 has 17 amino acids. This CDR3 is CASSQGLGLELGNTIYF. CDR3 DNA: TGTGCCAGCAGCCAAGGTCTAGGACTTGAACTCGGAAACACCATATATTTT.